Following are 26 T cell receptor beta chains from one sample sequenced in a study of shared clonotypes between healthy human individuals. The assay was immunoSEQ multiplex PCR, and TCRdb's table has in-frame clones only and misses some. The sample consists of 170,000 or so clones, approximately 60% of them appearing once. Material for sequencing was memory CD4+ T cells sorted from blood. The sample's subset: CD45RA-negative fraction. These receptors were taken from a young man in good health.

The V and J genes are TRBV5-1 and TRBJ2-5; D gene ambiguous. The CDR3 is 14 residues long. V dropped 0 bases and J dropped 1 base, with 7 bases sitting between them. Germline CDR1 SGHRS, CDR2 YFSETQ. The CDR3: CASSLDHGQETQYF. In nucleotides, the CDR3 is TGCGCCAGCAGCTTGGACCACGGCCAAGAGACCCAGTACTTC.

The chain carries TRBV30 and TRBJ1-2, with 7 bases that match TRBD1. Looked up from germline, CDR1 is GTSNPN and CDR2 is SVGIG (reference sequence). The CDR3 length is 12 residues. With V trimmed by 6 bases and J by 7 bases, 8 bases remained unmatched. The CDR3 reads CACPLTGPGYTF. For the CDR3, the DNA is TGTGCCTGCCCCCTGACAGGGCCTGGCTACACCTTC.

V is TRBV7-2 and J is TRBJ2-1; perhaps TRBD2 as D (6 bases). Germline V gene data show CDR1 as SGHTA and CDR2 as FQGNSA. There are 14 residues in the CDR3. Trimming removed 1 base at V and 12 bases at J, with 16 bases between. CDR3 sequence: CASSLEAGKPRQFF. In nucleotides, the CDR3 is TGTGCCAGCAGCTTAGAGGCGGGGAAGCCCCGGCAGTTCTTC.

This CDR3 reads CASSLSGTRNQPQHF. CDR3 nucleotides: TGTGCCAGCAGCTTGTCCGGGACACGTAATCAGCCCCAGCATTTT. The rearrangement joins TRBV7-9 to TRBJ1-5; a weak D match, TRBD1 (6 bases). Trimming removed 3 bases at V and 4 bases at J, with 13 bases between. In germline, CDR1 is SEHNR, CDR2 FQNEAQ (reference sequence). This CDR3 has 15 amino acids.

The chain links TRBV7-6 to TRBJ2-2; D is ambiguous. The germline gives CDR1 SGHVS, CDR2 FNYEAQ. V lost 1 base, J lost 6 bases, and 6 bases lay in between. The CDR3 extends over 13 amino acids. The DNA for the CDR3 is TGTGCCAGCAGCTTAGGACGCGCCGGGGAGCTGTTTTTT. Encoded protein: CASSLGRAGELFF. The variable domain in full, with the rest retrieved from reference TRBV7-6 and TRBJ2-2, is GAGVSQSPRYKVTKRGQDVALRCDPISGHVSLYWYRQALGQGPEFLTYFNYEAQQDKSGLPNDRFSAERPEGSISTLTIQRTEQRDSAMYRCASSLGRAGELFFGEGSRLTVL.

The chain is built from TRBV7-3 and TRBJ2-3; TRBD2 matches at 9 bases. CDR1 is SGHTA, CDR2 FQGTGA, per germline. Trimming at V came to 6 bases and at J to 2 bases, leaving 6 bases not matched to a gene. CDR3 length: 15 residues. This chain's CDR3 is CASSLAGEYTDTQYF. The CDR3 coding sequence is TGTGCCAGCAGTTTAGCGGGAGAGTACACAGATACGCAGTATTTT.

The rearrangement uses TRBV28 and TRBJ1-2; D uncertain. The germline gives CDR1 MDHEN, CDR2 SYDVKM. The V end was cut by 4 bases, the J end by 7 bases, with 10 bases between. CDR3 length: 12 residues. CDR3 sequence: CASSSASTGYTF. The CDR3 DNA is TGTGCCAGCAGTTCCGCGTCGACTGGCTACACCTTC.

This clone was seen only once. The same CDR3 arises from other DNA sequences in this sample as well. The chain combines TRBV7-9 with TRBJ1-5; no reliable D call. The CDR3 loop spans 12 amino acids. The germline V gene has CDR1 SEHNR and CDR2 FQNEAQ (reference sequence). V dropped 3 bases and J dropped 4 bases, with 4 bases sitting between them. The CDR3 coding sequence is TGTGCCAGCAGCTTGGATAATCAGCCCCAGCATTTT. Translated, it gives CASSLDNQPQHF.

This rearrangement joins TRBV15 to TRBJ2-3, with D uncertain. The V gene's germline CDR1 is LNHNV and CDR2 YYDKDF (reference sequence). V was pared by 6 bases and J by 3 bases, with 10 bases between. The CDR3 runs 13 residues. The CDR3 loop reads CATRGYGTDTQYF. As DNA, the CDR3 is TGTGCCACCAGAGGCTATGGAACAGATACGCAGTATTTT.

This chain connects TRBV19 to TRBJ1-3, with D possibly being TRBD1 (5 bases). Germline CDR1 LNHDA, CDR2 SQIVND (reference sequence). The CDR3 is 15 residues long. Trimming left V 4 bases short and J 0 bases short, with 10 bases between. CDR3 bases: TGTGCCAGTAGTACTGCGCAGGGCTCTGGAAACACCATATATTTT. Protein sequence: CASSTAQGSGNTIYF.

This chain joins TRBV9 and TRBJ2-5; 8 bases agree with TRBD1. The CDR3 loop spans 16 amino acids. Germline trimming cut 0 bases from V and 5 bases from J; bases unmatched to any gene: 9. Germline CDR1 reads SGDLS; CDR2 reads YYNGEE. CDR3 sequence reads: CASSVGGQGDFETQYF. The CDR3 coding sequence is TGTGCCAGCAGCGTAGGAGGACAGGGTGATTTCGAGACCCAGTACTTC.

This chain connects TRBV5-4 to TRBJ1-2, with 7 bases lining up with TRBD1. The CDR3 totals 15 residues. Germline V gene data show CDR1 as SGHNT and CDR2 as YYREEE (reference sequence). J gave up 5 bases and V 0 bases, and 7 bases lay outside the gene matches. DNA of the CDR3: TGTGCCAGCAGCTTGGGCAGGGGGGAGCGATATGGCTACACCTTC. As protein: CASSLGRGERYGYTF. The full variable domain, completed using reference TRBV5-4 and TRBJ1-2, is ETGVTQSPTHLIKTRGQQVTLRCSSQSGHNTVSWYQQALGQGPQFIFQYYREEENGRGNFPPRFSGLQFPNYSSELNVNALELDDSALYLCASSLGRGERYGYTFGSGTRLTVV.

The chain couples TRBV7-9 to TRBJ1-4, with D perhaps matching TRBD1 (6 bases). The CDR3 is 14 amino acids. Germline V lookup: CDR1 SEHNR, CDR2 FQNEAQ (reference sequence). Trimming took off 5 bases at V and 4 bases at J, with 11 bases between the two ends. The CDR3 DNA is TGTGCCAGCAGCAGGGGGACCGATAATGAAAAACTGTTTTTT. Translated: CASSRGTDNEKLFF.

The V call is TRBV5-1, the J call TRBJ2-3; 9 nucleotides align to TRBD1. Per germline, CDR1 SGHRS and CDR2 YFSETQ. This CDR3 comprises 17 residues. The V and J ends lost 2 bases and 0 bases, in that order; junction bases with no gene match: 7. This chain's CDR3 is CASSFPKTGGSTDTQYF. The CDR3 coding sequence is TGCGCCAGCAGCTTCCCTAAGACAGGGGGTAGCACAGATACGCAGTATTTT.

The chain is built from TRBV5-1 and TRBJ2-3, with 12 bases that match TRBD2. Trimming at V came to 2 bases and at J to 0 bases, leaving 19 bases not matched to a gene. CDR1 and CDR2 from the germline V gene are SGHRS and YFSETQ. This CDR3 spans 22 amino acids. The chain's CDR3 is CASSFSPPIGTSGHTSTDTQYF. The CDR3 DNA reads as TGCGCCAGCAGCTTCTCCCCTCCCATCGGGACTAGCGGGCATACTAGCACAGATACGCAGTATTTT.

The rearrangement joins TRBV19 to TRBJ2-3, with no clear D. This CDR3 comprises 13 residues. V lost 2 bases to trimming and J lost 4 bases, with 7 bases between them. Per germline, CDR1 LNHDA and CDR2 SQIVND (reference sequence). The CDR3, as DNA: TGTGCCAGTAGTATAAACAACGCAGATACGCAGTATTTT. This sequence encodes CASSINNADTQYF.

CDR3 nucleotide sequence: TGTGCCAGCAGCACCGGGACTCCCAATCAGCCCCAGCATTTT. It yields the protein CASSTGTPNQPQHF. J is TRBJ1-5 and V is TRBV11-2; D possibly corresponds to TRBD1 (5 bases). Germline CDR1 reads SGHAT; CDR2 reads FQNNGV. Between the trimmed V and J ends, which lost 5 bases and 3 bases, there was a span of 11 bases. The CDR3 is 14 residues long. Full variable domain (remainder filled in from reference TRBV11-2 and TRBJ1-5): EAGVAQSPRYKIIEKRQSVAFWCNPISGHATLYWYQQILGQGPKLLIQFQNNGVVDDSQLPKDRFSAERLKGVDSTLKIQPAKLEDSAVYLCASSTGTPNQPQHFGDGTRLSIL.

Comments on this clone: Other DNA variants within this sample encode the same CDR3. CDR3 in DNA: TGCAGCGTGGGTCAAGAGACCCAGTACTTC. Protein sequence: CSVGQETQYF. The V and J genes are TRBV29-1 and TRBJ2-5; D unclear. CDR3 length: 10 residues. Germline CDR1 SQVTM, CDR2 ANQGSEA. V was trimmed by 6 bases and J by 2 bases, leaving 4 bases between them.

The V call is TRBV27, the J call TRBJ2-6; D unclear. V was shortened by 5 bases and J by 0 bases, with 8 bases between the two germline ends. CDR3 length: 15 amino acids. Germline CDR1 is MNHEY and CDR2 is SMNVEV (reference sequence). CDR3 DNA sequence: TGTGCCAGCAGTAAAGTGATCTCTGGGGCCAACGTCCTGACTTTC. This translates into CASSKVISGANVLTF.

The V gene is TRBV14, the J gene TRBJ2-3; the D gene could be TRBD1 or TRBD2 (5 bases each). This CDR3 spans 14 amino acids. CDR1 SGHDN and CDR2 FVKESK come from the germline V gene. Trimming took 0 bases from V and 4 from J, leaving 8 bases between them. Written as DNA, the CDR3 is TGTGCCAGCAGCCAAGATAGGGGACCAGATACGCAGTATTTT. This translates into CASSQDRGPDTQYF.

The chain combines TRBV18 with TRBJ2-7, with TRBD2 matching 11 bases. This CDR3 comprises 15 residues. V shed 4 bases and J 6 bases; nucleotides not matched to a gene: 8. Germline CDR1 and CDR2: KGHSH and LQKENI. The CDR3 spells CASSQGSGRGSEQYF. The CDR3 DNA sequence: TGTGCCAGCTCACAGGGTAGCGGGAGGGGATCCGAGCAGTACTTC.

This clone was observed once. This chain links TRBV29-1 with TRBJ2-2; 9 bases match TRBD2. V shed 5 bases, J shed 4 bases, and the junction held 8 bases outside the gene matches. The germline gives CDR1 SQVTM, CDR2 ANQGSEA. The CDR3 is made up of 15 amino acids. The CDR3 sequence is CSVFAGGRFTGELFF. CDR3 DNA: TGCAGCGTTTTTGCGGGAGGGCGATTCACCGGGGAGCTGTTTTTT.

Only one count was recorded for this clone. The chain couples TRBV5-4 to TRBJ2-7; 14 bases match TRBD2. Trimming removed 4 bases from V and 12 bases from J; junction bases left unmatched: 6. CDR1 is SGHNT and CDR2 is YYREEE in the germline V gene (reference sequence). The CDR3 is 13 residues long. The CDR3 DNA sequence: TGTGCCAGCAGCGGGGGACTAGCGGGAGTTAGGTACTTC. This encodes CASSGGLAGVRYF.

This chain connects TRBV27 to TRBJ2-1, with 9 positions matching TRBD1. Trimming at V came to 2 bases and at J to 9 bases, leaving 8 bases not matched to a gene. CDR3 length: 15 residues. Germline values: CDR1 MNHEY, CDR2 SMNVEV (reference sequence). This CDR3 is CASSLVGTGFSEQFF. The CDR3 DNA sequence: TGTGCCAGCAGTTTAGTCGGGACAGGGTTCAGTGAGCAGTTCTTC.

This chain uses TRBV2 with TRBJ1-2; 9 nucleotides align to TRBD1. Germline CDR1 is SNHLY and CDR2 is FYNNEI. The CDR3 extends over 15 amino acids. Losses at the gene ends were 6 bases for V and 4 bases for J; bases not matched to a gene: 9. The CDR3 DNA is TGTGCCAGCAGCTCTCCGGGACAGGGATTCTATGGCTACACCTTC. It specifies CASSSPGQGFYGYTF.

V and J are TRBV2 and TRBJ1-3; D remains ambiguous. This CDR3 spans 15 amino acids. Trimming stripped 1 base from V and 2 bases from J, with 9 bases between. CDR1 and CDR2 (germline): SNHLY, FYNNEI. DNA for the CDR3: TGTGCCAGCAGTGAAGATCCTGGGGCTGGAAACACCATATATTTT. Translation: CASSEDPGAGNTIYF.